The 8 T cell receptor beta chains below were found in one sample sequenced in a study of T cell changes during pregnancy in multiple sclerosis. Assay: immunoSEQ multiplex PCR; the TCRdb copy retains only in-frame clones and omits some. The table shows 100,000 or so clones, with approximately 92% occurring only once. The sample was peripheral blood, taken in the first trimester of pregnancy. These receptors were taken from a female donor with multiple sclerosis, enrolled in a pregnancy study.

The gene calls are TRBV18 and TRBJ1-1, with TRBD1 as a possible D gene (6 bases). The CDR3 loop spans 15 amino acids. V was pared by 3 bases and J by 1 base, with 12 bases between. Germline V CDR1 and CDR2: KGHSH, LQKENI. The CDR3: CASSPQTGQNTEAFF. The CDR3 DNA sequence: TGTGCCAGCTCACCGCAGACAGGCCAGAACACTGAAGCTTTCTTT.

The J gene is TRBJ2-5, the V gene TRBV7-8; 15 bases match TRBD2. Germline-derived CDR1 and CDR2 are SGHVS and FQNEAQ. The junction had 7 bases not matched to a gene; V was cut back by 1 base and J by 1 base. The CDR3 runs to 19 residues. CDR3 nucleotides: TGTGCCAGCAGCTTAGGGACTAGCGGGGGGGCGCCGCTCCAAGAGACCCAGTACTTC. As protein: CASSLGTSGGAPLQETQYF.

The V gene is TRBV6-1, the J gene TRBJ2-3; 10 bases map to TRBD2. Germline CDR1 and CDR2: MNHNS and SASEGT. Losses at the gene ends were 0 bases for V and 0 bases for J; bases not matched to a gene: 3. This CDR3 is 17 amino acids long. The CDR3 region is CASSEALAGGSTDTQYF. The CDR3 region has the DNA TGTGCCAGCAGTGAAGCCTTAGCGGGGGGAAGCACAGATACGCAGTATTTT.

V usage is TRBV10-3 and J usage is TRBJ2-2; D is perhaps TRBD1 (5 bases). V was pared by 7 bases and J by 3 bases, with 12 bases between. The CDR3 has 14 amino acids. The germline V gene encodes CDR1 ENHRY and CDR2 SYGVKD. In DNA, the CDR3 is TGTGCCATCAAGGGTGGGGCGGACACCGGGGAGCTGTTTTTT. Its protein product is CAIKGGADTGELFF.

V and J are TRBV14 and TRBJ2-2; D is ambiguous. The CDR3 is 14 residues long. Germline V lookup: CDR1 SGHDN, CDR2 FVKESK. V gave up 3 bases and J gave up 8 bases, with 13 bases separating them. CDR3 nucleotides: TGTGCCAGCAGCCATATGCTAGAGAGGGGGGAGCTGTTTTTT. Residues: CASSHMLERGELFF. The full variable domain, rest sourced from reference TRBV14 and TRBJ2-2, is EAGVTQFPSHSVIEKGQTVTLRCDPISGHDNLYWYRRVMGKEIKFLLHFVKESKQDESGMPNNRFLAERTGGTYSTLKVQPAELEDSGVYFCASSHMLERGELFFGEGSRLTVL.

The rearrangement uses TRBV10-3 and TRBJ2-3; no clear D gene. CDR1 and CDR2 (germline): ENHRY, SYGVKD. The CDR3 runs 14 residues. Trimming removed 6 bases from V and 1 base from J, with 11 bases in between. The CDR3 DNA sequence: TGTGCCATCAGGCCCGACTCGGGCACAGATACGCAGTATTTT. Translating it yields CAIRPDSGTDTQYF.

V gene TRBV10-3 combines with J gene TRBJ1-2; 10 nucleotides match TRBD1. Germline V gene lookup returns CDR1 ENHRY and CDR2 SYGVKD. V shed 6 bases, J shed 4 bases, and the junction held 8 bases outside the gene matches. The CDR3 covers 15 residues. CDR3 in amino acids: CAIRSDRGGSYGYTF. The CDR3 DNA reads TGTGCCATCAGATCGGACAGGGGGGGTTCCTATGGCTACACCTTC.

The chain recombines TRBV6-5 with TRBJ2-7; TRBD1 is a possible D gene (5 bases). This CDR3 contains 13 residues. The V and J ends lost 6 bases and 2 bases respectively, with 11 bases between them. Germline assignment: CDR1 MNHEY and CDR2 SVGAGI. CDR3 sequence: CASRVTGTYEQYF. The DNA of the CDR3 is TGTGCCAGCAGGGTAACAGGCACCTACGAGCAGTACTTC.